Given below is one TCR beta chain in context. The antigen is undetermined. The sample originates from a study of post-analysis software for immune sequencing data. Study-level points and caveats: Under the F measure, samples that were prepared in one batch clustered strongly together. Significantly lower normalized Chao1 diversity was seen in multiple sclerosis patients than in controls. Controls had lower frequencies than patients of a handful of TRBV segments, which included TRBV5-6, TRBV5-1 and TRBV20-1.

The V and J ends lost 2 bases and 12 bases, in that order; junction bases with no gene match: 7. Germline V gene lookup returns CDR1 MNHEY and CDR2 SVGEGT. The CDR3 length is 13 residues. Each TCR beta cDNA library carried unique molecular identifiers. T cells, roughly 0.95 to 10 million of them, yielded some 500,000 cDNA molecules. Using its own MiXCR run on the PCR reads, TCRdb lists one record per CDR3 protein. The sample has approximately 770,000 distinct CDR3 sequences, 46% seen once; the top ten hold roughly 4.4%. The V gene is TRBV6-2 or TRBV6-3, the J gene TRBJ2-1; 7 positions agree with TRBD1. The sequenced sample was blood. The receptor comes from a girl aged 5 to 17 with multiple sclerosis. Here the CDR3 reads CASSYSRQGVQFF. CDR3 DNA: TGTGCCAGCAGTTACAGTCGGCAGGGGGTGCAGTTCTTC.